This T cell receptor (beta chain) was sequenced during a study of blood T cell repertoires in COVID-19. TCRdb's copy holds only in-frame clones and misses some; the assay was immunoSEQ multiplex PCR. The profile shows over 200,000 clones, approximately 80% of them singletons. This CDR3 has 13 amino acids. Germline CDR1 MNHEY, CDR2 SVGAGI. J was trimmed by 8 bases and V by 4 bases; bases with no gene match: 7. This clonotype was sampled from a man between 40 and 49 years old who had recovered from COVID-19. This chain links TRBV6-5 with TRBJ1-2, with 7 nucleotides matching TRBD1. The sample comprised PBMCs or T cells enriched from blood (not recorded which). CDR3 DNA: TGTGCCAGCAGTTGGGGGGCAGGGGGAGGCTACACCTTC. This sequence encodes CASSWGAGGGYTF.